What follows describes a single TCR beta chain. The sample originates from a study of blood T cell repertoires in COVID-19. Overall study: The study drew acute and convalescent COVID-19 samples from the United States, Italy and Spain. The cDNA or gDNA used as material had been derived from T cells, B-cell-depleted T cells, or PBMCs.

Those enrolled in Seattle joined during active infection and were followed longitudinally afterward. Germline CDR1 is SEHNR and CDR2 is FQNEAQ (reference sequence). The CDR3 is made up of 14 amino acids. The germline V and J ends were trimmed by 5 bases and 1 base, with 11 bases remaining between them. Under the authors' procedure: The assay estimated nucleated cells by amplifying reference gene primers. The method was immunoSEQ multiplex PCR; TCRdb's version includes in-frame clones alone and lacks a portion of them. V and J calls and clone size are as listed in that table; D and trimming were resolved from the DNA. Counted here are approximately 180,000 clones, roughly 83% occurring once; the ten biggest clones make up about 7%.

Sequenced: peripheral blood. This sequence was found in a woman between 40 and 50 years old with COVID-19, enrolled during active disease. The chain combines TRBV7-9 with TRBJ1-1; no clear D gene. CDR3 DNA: TGTGCCAGCAGCCCGAGAGGAGGGAACACTGAAGCTTTCTTT. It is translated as CASSPRGGNTEAFF.